Below are 28 T cell receptor beta chains sequenced from a single sample in a study of T cells in Graves' hyperthyroidism and ophthalmopathy. Amplified regions were TCR beta CDR3 sequences from RNA transcripts. HTBI primers were employed in a first-round RT-PCR of the TCR CDR3. Each CDR3 protein is one row after TCRdb ran MiXCR on the multiplex PCR reads. The table includes some 550,000 distinct CDR3 sequences, about 20% detected once. The specimen was blood. Receptors were obtained from a man in his late teens or twenties with Graves' hyperthyroidism.

This clonotype occurred many times. The chain links TRBV6-1 to TRBJ1-5, with D possibly TRBD1 on 6 matching bases. The CDR3 sequence is 16 residues long. V was clipped by 6 bases and J by 4 bases, with 19 bases between them. CDR1 and CDR2 (germline): MNHNS, SASEGT. As DNA, the CDR3 is TGTGCCAGCAGCGAATCAACGGTCAGGGGTAATCAGCCCCAGCATTTT. Translated, it gives CASSESTVRGNQPQHF.

This clonotype appeared many times. V usage is TRBV6-5 and J usage is TRBJ1-5; 11 nucleotides agree with TRBD1. Losses at the gene ends were 8 bases for V and 3 bases for J; bases not matched to a gene: 6. This CDR3 spans 15 amino acids. The germline gives CDR1 MNHEY, CDR2 SVGAGI. The CDR3 sequence: CASHEGQGVNQPQHF. CDR3 coding DNA: TGTGCCAGCCATGAGGGACAGGGGGTCAATCAGCCCCAGCATTTT.

This clonotype came up a few times. The chain has TRBV29-1 and TRBJ2-2, with D unresolved. Germline CDR1 is SQVTM and CDR2 is ANQGSEA. This CDR3 contains 11 residues. V was pared by 7 bases and J by 2 bases, with 5 bases between. The DNA of the CDR3 is TGCAGCGCCACCAACACCGGGGAGCTGTTTTTT. The encoded protein is CSATNTGELFF.

This clonotype was seen a handful of times. The chain is built from TRBV12-3 or TRBV12-4 and TRBJ1-6; TRBD1 matches at 8 bases. J lost 8 bases, V lost 1 base, and 7 bases had no gene match. The CDR3 has 16 amino acids. CDR3 loop: CASSLVTGAGDSPLHF. CDR3 bases: TGTGCCAGCAGTTTAGTGACAGGGGCCGGGGATTCACCCCTCCACTTT.

This clonotype was recorded at least ten times. The chain is built from TRBV2 and TRBJ1-5; 8 bases line up with TRBD1. The junction had 7 bases not matched to a gene; V was cut back by 2 bases and J by 4 bases. This CDR3 comprises 16 residues. Germline V gives CDR1 SNHLY, CDR2 FYNNEI. For the CDR3, the DNA is TGTGCCAGCAGTGAAACCCTGACAGGGGAGAATCAGCCCCAGCATTTT. Translating it yields CASSETLTGENQPQHF.

This sequence joins TRBV27 and TRBJ2-7; 8 bases match TRBD1. J lost 6 bases, V lost 6 bases, and 7 bases had no gene match. Per germline, CDR1 MNHEY and CDR2 SMNVEV (reference sequence). The CDR3 covers 13 residues. CDR3 DNA: TGTGCCAGCAGAAAAGGAACAGGGGGCGAGCAGTACTTC. Translating it yields CASRKGTGGEQYF.

The chain couples TRBV12-3 or TRBV12-4 to TRBJ2-7; 9 positions match TRBD1. J was trimmed by 5 bases and V by 6 bases; bases with no gene match: 5. The CDR3 is made up of 13 amino acids. In DNA form, the CDR3 reads TGTGCCAGCAGGCCGGGACAGGGTCACGAGCAGTACTTC. Protein product: CASRPGQGHEQYF.

In regard to this clonotype: This may be a read error: a much more frequent sequence differs by one nucleotide. The chain has TRBV5-1 and TRBJ1-1; no definite D call. This CDR3 is 13 amino acids long. Germline-derived CDR1 and CDR2 are SGHRS and YFSETQ. This chain's CDR3 is CDSGLGRGAGAFF. CDR3 bases: TGCGACAGCGGACTTGGAAGAGGCGCTGGAGCTTTCTTT. The variable domain in full, completed from reference TRBV5-1 and TRBJ1-1, reads KAGVTQTPRYLIKTRGQQVTLSCSPISGHRSVSWYQQTPGQGLQFLFEYFSETQRNKGNFPGRFSGRQFSNSRSEMNVSTLELGDSALYLCDSGLGRGAGAFFGQGTRLTVV.

As to this clonotype: Possible read error: a much larger clone is one base away. As the CDR3 is not closed by the conserved phenylalanine or tryptophan, this likely results from a read error. The chain joins TRBV12-3 or TRBV12-4 to TRBJ1-5; 7 nucleotides agree with TRBD1. CDR3 length: 15 residues. V lost 2 bases and J lost 11; bases outside the gene matches: 12. CDR3 bases: TGTGCCAGCAGTTTATCGCTGGCAGGGGGAATCTCCCAGCATATT. Amino acid sequence: CASSLSLAGGISQHI.

This clonotype was detected only a few times. CDR3 protein: CATSDPRGGGDTQYF. CDR3 in DNA: TGTGCCACCAGTGATCCGCGGGGGGGCGGAGATACGCAGTATTTT. The chain is built from TRBV24-1 and TRBJ2-3; TRBD2 matches 9 bases. The CDR3 runs to 15 residues. The trim removed 3 bases at V and 5 bases at J, leaving 5 bases unmatched. CDR1 and CDR2 (germline): KGHDR, SFDVKD.

This clonotype was seen more than once but under ten times. CDR3 sequence: CASSWRKGTGEQYF. CDR3 in DNA: TGCGCCAGCAGCTGGAGAAAGGGTACGGGCGAGCAGTACTTC. This chain links TRBV5-1 with TRBJ2-7; the D is unclear. The CDR3 covers 14 residues. CDR1 is SGHRS and CDR2 is YFSETQ in the germline V gene. The V gene lost 3 bases and the J gene lost 6 bases, with 16 bases spanning the gap.

This clonotype was seen at least ten times. This rearrangement joins TRBV5-1 to TRBJ1-1; the D is unclear. This CDR3 has 16 residues. The V gene lost 0 bases and the J gene lost 1 base, with 13 bases spanning the gap. The germline V gene has CDR1 SGHRS and CDR2 YFSETQ. The CDR3 is CASSLASRGANTEAFF. The CDR3 nucleotides read TGCGCCAGCAGCTTGGCCAGCCGGGGTGCGAACACTGAAGCTTTCTTT.

J is TRBJ2-7 and V is TRBV12-3 or TRBV12-4, with D tentatively TRBD1 (6 bases). This CDR3 has 16 residues. Trimming took 6 bases from V and 2 from J, leaving 20 bases between them. The chain's CDR3 is CASSLRGLEGTYEQYF. CDR3 in DNA: TGTGCCAGCAGCCTCAGGGGATTAGAGGGAACCTACGAGCAGTACTTC.

The chain links TRBV11-2 to TRBJ2-5, with D hard to call. The germline V and J ends were trimmed by 4 bases and 2 bases, with 11 bases remaining between them. Germline V gene lookup returns CDR1 SGHAT and CDR2 FQNNGV. The CDR3 runs to 14 residues. The CDR3 loop is CASSSWDDQETQYF. In DNA, the CDR3 is TGTGCCAGCAGCTCGTGGGATGATCAAGAGACCCAGTACTTC.

On this clonotype itself: This CDR3 is missing its conserved last phenylalanine or tryptophan, likely due to a read error. The DNA is omitted, as the CDR3 cannot be located on it reliably, and the CDR3 follows TCRdb's listing. The gene calls are TRBV2 and TRBJ1-1. Germline loops: CDR1 SNHLY, CDR2 FYNNEI. The CDR3 is 15 residues long, counting both termini. CDR3 sequence reads: CASSENLRPYTEACL.

This clonotype was counted ten times or more. The chain is built from TRBV2 and TRBJ2-7; 12 bases are a match to TRBD2. CDR3 size: 14 residues. Losses at the gene ends were 3 bases for V and 4 bases for J; bases not matched to a gene: 1. Germline loops: CDR1 SNHLY, CDR2 FYNNEI. The CDR3 nucleotides read TGTGCCAGCAGTGAGGGACTAGCGGGTTACGAGCAGTACTTC. Translation: CASSEGLAGYEQYF.

This chain uses TRBV20-1 with TRBJ1-5; 8 bases match TRBD1. Germline V lookup: CDR1 DFQATT, CDR2 SNEGSKA (reference sequence). The V segment lost 0 bases and the J segment 3 bases; nucleotides outside the gene matches: 10. CDR3 length: 17 residues. CDR3 nucleotide sequence: TGCAGTGCTAGAGATGGAGACAGGGGAAATTACAATCAGCCCCAGCATTTT. This encodes CSARDGDRGNYNQPQHF.

This clonotype was counted many times. The CDR3 loop is CASSLLRDPGYGYTF. Here the CDR3 DNA reads TGTGCCAGCAGTTTATTGCGGGATCCAGGCTATGGCTACACCTTC. The rearrangement links TRBV27 to TRBJ1-2; D uncertain. The V gene's germline CDR1 is MNHEY and CDR2 SMNVEV (reference sequence). V lost 1 base, J lost 4 bases, and 13 bases lay in between. The CDR3 contains 15 residues.

This clonotype was counted between two and nine times. For the CDR3, the DNA is TGCAGCGGGACGGGACAGGGCGGAGAGACCCAGTACTTC. Its protein is CSGTGQGGETQYF. J is TRBJ2-5 and V is TRBV29-1; 9 bases line up with TRBD1. CDR3 length: 13 amino acids. Per germline, CDR1 SQVTM and CDR2 ANQGSEA. The V segment lost 7 bases and the J segment 4 bases; nucleotides outside the gene matches: 7.

The chain couples TRBV5-6 to TRBJ2-7; possibly TRBD1 for D (5 bases). Germline V CDR1 and CDR2: SGHDT, YYEEEE. The CDR3 is 15 residues long. Deletions cut 4 bases from V and 4 bases from J, with 18 bases between. The CDR3 region is CASSAPTVSPYEQYF. The CDR3 bases are TGTGCCAGCAGCGCCCCGACAGTTTCTCCTTACGAGCAGTACTTC.

The V and J genes are TRBV12-3 or TRBV12-4 and TRBJ2-5; no clear D. The CDR3 length is 15 residues. V lost 3 bases and J 5 bases, leaving 16 bases between the germline ends. The DNA for the CDR3 is TGTGCCAGCAGTTTTTCGTCGGAGACACGGGAGACCCAGTACTTC. Its translation is CASSFSSETRETQYF.

This clonotype was seen a handful of times. CDR3 nucleotides: TGCGCCAGCAGCCAAGAAACGTTTATCTCTGGGGCCAACGTCCTGACTTTC. Protein sequence: CASSQETFISGANVLTF. The chain couples TRBV4-1 to TRBJ2-6; no clear D gene. From germline, CDR1 is MGHRA and CDR2 YSYEKL. The CDR3 length is 17 residues. Trimming took 0 bases from V and 0 from J, leaving 9 bases between them.

This clonotype was picked up many times. The chain employs TRBV12-3 or TRBV12-4 and TRBJ1-5; weak D call: TRBD1 (5 bases). This CDR3 is built from 13 residues. V lost 8 bases and J lost 6, with 14 bases in between. As DNA, the CDR3 is TGTGCCAGCTCCTTTACGGGGGTTCAGCCCCAGCATTTT. It yields the protein CASSFTGVQPQHF.

The rearrangement joins TRBV25-1 to TRBJ1-1, with 8 bases matching TRBD1. V was clipped by 5 bases and J by 4 bases; unmatched bases: 9. Germline CDR1 MGHDK, CDR2 SYGVNS. The CDR3 loop spans 15 amino acids. The chain's CDR3 is CASSPRDRLGTEAFF. The CDR3 region has the DNA TGTGCCAGCAGTCCGAGGGACAGGTTGGGCACTGAAGCTTTCTTT.

This clonotype was found many times. Compared with germline, one end of the junction differs, possibly owing to a read error. V and J are TRBV5-1 and TRBJ2-7; D unresolved. Germline assignment: CDR1 SGHRS and CDR2 YFSETQ. CDR3 size: 14 residues. The CDR3 bases are TGTGCCAGCAGTTTAGGACGCAGCTCCTACGAGCAGTACTTC. The encoded protein is CASSLGRSSYEQYF. The complete variable domain, with remaining parts taken from reference TRBV5-1 and TRBJ2-7, reads KAGVTQTPRYLIKTRGQQVTLSCSPISGHRSVSWYQQTPGQGLQFLFEYFSETQRNKGNFPGRFSGRQFSNSRSEMNVSTLELGDSALYLCASSLGRSSYEQYFGPGTRLTVT.

At least ten counts were recorded for this clonotype. The chain is built from TRBV2 and TRBJ1-2; weak D call: TRBD1 (5 bases). CDR1 is SNHLY, CDR2 FYNNEI, per germline. Trimming took off 3 bases at V and 8 bases at J, with 22 bases between the two ends. The CDR3 spans 16 residues. This CDR3 is CASSEGTATAGYGYTF. CDR3 sequence (DNA): TGTGCCAGCAGTGAGGGGACTGCCACTGCGGGGTACGGCTACACCTTC.

This clonotype was seen a few times. A single base separates this from a much larger clone, so it may be a read error. The V call is TRBV9, the J call TRBJ1-2; 7 nucleotides match TRBD1. CDR1 is SGDLS and CDR2 is YYNGEE in the germline V gene. The CDR3 runs 15 residues. The CDR3 loop reads CAGSVGGGAEYGYTF. CDR3 sequence (DNA): TGTGCCGGCAGCGTTGGAGGGGGCGCTGAGTATGGCTACACCTTC.

V is TRBV7-2 and J is TRBJ1-5; the D is unclear. CDR3 length: 12 amino acids. The germline V and J ends were trimmed by 1 base and 6 bases, with 4 bases remaining between them. Germline loops: CDR1 SGHTA, CDR2 FQGNSA. The CDR3 is CASSLVAQPQHF. CDR3 DNA sequence: TGTGCCAGCAGCTTAGTCGCTCAGCCCCAGCATTTT.